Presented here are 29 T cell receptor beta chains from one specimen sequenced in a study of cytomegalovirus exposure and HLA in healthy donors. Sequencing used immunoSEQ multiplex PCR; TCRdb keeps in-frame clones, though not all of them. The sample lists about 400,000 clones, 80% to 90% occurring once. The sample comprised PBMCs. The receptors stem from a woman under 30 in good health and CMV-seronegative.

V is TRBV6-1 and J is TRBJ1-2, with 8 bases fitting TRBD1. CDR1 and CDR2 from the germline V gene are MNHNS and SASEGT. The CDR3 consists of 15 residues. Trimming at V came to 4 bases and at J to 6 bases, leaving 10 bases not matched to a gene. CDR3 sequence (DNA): TGTGCCAGCAGTGGAGGCCGGACAGGGAGCCATGGCTACACCTTC. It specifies CASSGGRTGSHGYTF.

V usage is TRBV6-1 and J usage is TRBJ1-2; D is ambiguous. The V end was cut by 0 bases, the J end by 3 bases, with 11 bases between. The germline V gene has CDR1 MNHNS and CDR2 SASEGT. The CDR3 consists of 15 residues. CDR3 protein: CASSEAPEIHYGYTF. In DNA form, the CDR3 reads TGTGCCAGCAGTGAAGCGCCGGAGATCCACTATGGCTACACCTTC.

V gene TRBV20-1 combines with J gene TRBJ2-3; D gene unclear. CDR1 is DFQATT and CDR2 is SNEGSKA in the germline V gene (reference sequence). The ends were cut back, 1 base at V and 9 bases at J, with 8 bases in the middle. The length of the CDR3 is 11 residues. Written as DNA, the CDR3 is TGCAGTGCTAGAGGAGTAACGACGCAGTATTTT. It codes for CSARGVTTQYF.

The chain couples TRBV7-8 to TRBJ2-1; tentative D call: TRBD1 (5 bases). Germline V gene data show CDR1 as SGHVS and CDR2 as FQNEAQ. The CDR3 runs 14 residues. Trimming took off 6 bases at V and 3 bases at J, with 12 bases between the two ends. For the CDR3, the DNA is TGTGCCAGCAGTGGTAGGGGCCACTACAATGAGCAGTTCTTC. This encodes CASSGRGHYNEQFF.

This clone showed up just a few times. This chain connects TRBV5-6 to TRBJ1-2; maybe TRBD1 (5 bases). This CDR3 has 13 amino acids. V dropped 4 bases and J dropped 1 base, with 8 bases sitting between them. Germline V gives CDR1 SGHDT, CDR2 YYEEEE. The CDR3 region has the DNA TGTGCCAGCAGCCCCGACAGTAACTATGGCTACACCTTC. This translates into CASSPDSNYGYTF.

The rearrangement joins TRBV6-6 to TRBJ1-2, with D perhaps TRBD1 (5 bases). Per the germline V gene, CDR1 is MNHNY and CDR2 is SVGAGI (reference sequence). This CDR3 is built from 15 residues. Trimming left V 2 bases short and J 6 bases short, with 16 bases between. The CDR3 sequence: CASSYGGGVIDGYTF. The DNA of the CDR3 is TGTGCCAGCAGTTACGGTGGGGGGGTGATAGATGGCTACACCTTC.

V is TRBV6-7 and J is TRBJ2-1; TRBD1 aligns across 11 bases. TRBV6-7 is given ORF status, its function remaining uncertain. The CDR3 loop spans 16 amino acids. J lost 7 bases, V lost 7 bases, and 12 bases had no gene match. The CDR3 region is CASIPGTGGCRNEQFF. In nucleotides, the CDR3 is TGTGCCAGCATCCCCGGGACAGGGGGTTGTAGGAATGAGCAGTTCTTC.

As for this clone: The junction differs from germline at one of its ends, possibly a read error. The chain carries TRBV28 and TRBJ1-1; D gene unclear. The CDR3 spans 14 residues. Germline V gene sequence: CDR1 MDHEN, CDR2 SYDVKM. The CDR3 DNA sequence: TGTGCCAGCACTTTAAGCCGGGTGGGCACTGAAGCTTTCTTT. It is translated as CASTLSRVGTEAFF.

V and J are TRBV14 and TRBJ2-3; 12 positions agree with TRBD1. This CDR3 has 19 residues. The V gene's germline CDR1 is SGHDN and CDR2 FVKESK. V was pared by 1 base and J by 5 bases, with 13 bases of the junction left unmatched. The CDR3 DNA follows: TGTGCCAGCAGCCAAGCATTTGGGGACAGGGGGCTAAGAGGAGATACGCAGTATTTT. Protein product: CASSQAFGDRGLRGDTQYF.

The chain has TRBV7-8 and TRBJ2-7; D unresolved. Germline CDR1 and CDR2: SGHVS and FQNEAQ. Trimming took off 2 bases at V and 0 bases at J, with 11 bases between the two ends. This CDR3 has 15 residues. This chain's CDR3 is CASSLTGSSSYEQYF. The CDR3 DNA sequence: TGTGCCAGCAGCTTAACCGGGTCTAGCTCCTACGAGCAGTACTTC.

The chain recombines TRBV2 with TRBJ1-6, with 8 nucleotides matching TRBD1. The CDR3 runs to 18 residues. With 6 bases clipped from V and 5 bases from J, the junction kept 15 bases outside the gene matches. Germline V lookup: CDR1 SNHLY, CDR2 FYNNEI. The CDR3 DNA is TGTGCCAGCAGCCAAGGCCCTCAGGGGGCGCGAGATAATTCACCCCTCCACTTT. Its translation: CASSQGPQGARDNSPLHF.

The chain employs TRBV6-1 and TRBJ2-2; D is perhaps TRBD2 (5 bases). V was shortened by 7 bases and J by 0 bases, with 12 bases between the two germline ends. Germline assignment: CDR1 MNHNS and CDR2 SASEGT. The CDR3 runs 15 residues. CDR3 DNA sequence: TGTGCCAGCAAGGGCGGGCCTTCGAACACCGGGGAGCTGTTTTTT. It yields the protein CASKGGPSNTGELFF.

The CDR3 here is CASRAGTGPLETQYF. The CDR3, as DNA: TGTGCCAGCAGGGCAGGGACAGGCCCTTTAGAGACCCAGTACTTC. The chain couples TRBV6-1 to TRBJ2-5; 8 bases map to TRBD1. V shed 6 bases, J shed 4 bases, and the junction held 10 bases outside the gene matches. Germline CDR1 and CDR2: MNHNS and SASEGT. The CDR3 is 15 amino acids.

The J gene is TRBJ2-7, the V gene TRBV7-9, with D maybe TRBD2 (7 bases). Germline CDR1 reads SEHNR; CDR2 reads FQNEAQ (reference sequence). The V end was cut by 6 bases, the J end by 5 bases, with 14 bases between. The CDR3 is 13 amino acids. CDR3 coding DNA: TGTGCCAGCAGGAGACGAGGGGGGGACGAGCAGTACTTC. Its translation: CASRRRGGDEQYF.

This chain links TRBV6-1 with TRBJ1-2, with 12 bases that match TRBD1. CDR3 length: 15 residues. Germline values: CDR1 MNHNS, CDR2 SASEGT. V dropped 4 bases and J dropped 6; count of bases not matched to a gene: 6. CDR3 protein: CASSAGQGADNGYTF. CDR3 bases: TGTGCCAGCAGTGCGGGACAGGGGGCTGACAATGGCTACACCTTC.

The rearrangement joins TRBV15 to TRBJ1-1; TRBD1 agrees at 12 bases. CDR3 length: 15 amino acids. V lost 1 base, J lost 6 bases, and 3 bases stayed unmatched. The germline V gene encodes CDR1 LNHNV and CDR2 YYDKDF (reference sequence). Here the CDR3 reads CATSRGDRGRPEAFF. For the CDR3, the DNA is TGTGCCACCAGCAGAGGGGACAGGGGGCGGCCTGAAGCTTTCTTT. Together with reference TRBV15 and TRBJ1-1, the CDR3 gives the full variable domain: DAMVIQNPRYQVTQFGKPVTLSCSQTLNHNVMYWYQQKSSQAPKLLFHYYDKDFNNEADTPDNFQSRRPNTSFCFLDIRSPGLGDTAMYLCATSRGDRGRPEAFFGQGTRLTVV.

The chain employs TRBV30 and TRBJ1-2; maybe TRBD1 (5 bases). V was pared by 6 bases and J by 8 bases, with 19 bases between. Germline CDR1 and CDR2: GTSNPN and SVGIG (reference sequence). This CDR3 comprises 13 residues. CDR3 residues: CACPNPGRGGYTF. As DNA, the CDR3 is TGTGCCTGTCCTAACCCGGGACGGGGGGGCTACACCTTC.

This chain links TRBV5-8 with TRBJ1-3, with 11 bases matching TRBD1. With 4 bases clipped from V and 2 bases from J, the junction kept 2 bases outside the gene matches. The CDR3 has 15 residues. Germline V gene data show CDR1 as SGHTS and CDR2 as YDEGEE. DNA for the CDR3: TGTGCCAGCAGCGCGGGACAGGGGGCTGGAAACACCATATATTTT. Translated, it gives CASSAGQGAGNTIYF. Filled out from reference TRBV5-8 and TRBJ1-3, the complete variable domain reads EAGVTQSPTHLIKTRGQQATLRCSPISGHTSVYWYQQALGLGLQFLLWYDEGEERNRGNFPPRFSGRQFPNYSSELNVNALELEDSALYLCASSAGQGAGNTIYFGEGSWLTVV.

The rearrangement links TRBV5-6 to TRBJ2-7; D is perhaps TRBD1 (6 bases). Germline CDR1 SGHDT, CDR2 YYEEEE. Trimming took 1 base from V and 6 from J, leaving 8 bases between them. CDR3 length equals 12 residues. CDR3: CASSLTGFEQYF. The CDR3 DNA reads TGTGCCAGCAGCTTGACAGGGTTCGAGCAGTACTTC.

For the CDR3, the DNA is TGTGCTTCTGCGAGGGGCAATCAGCCCCAGCATTTT. This codes for CASARGNQPQHF. V gene TRBV7-9 combines with J gene TRBJ1-5; D unclear. This CDR3 spans 12 amino acids. Germline CDR1 reads SEHNR; CDR2 reads FQNEAQ (reference sequence).

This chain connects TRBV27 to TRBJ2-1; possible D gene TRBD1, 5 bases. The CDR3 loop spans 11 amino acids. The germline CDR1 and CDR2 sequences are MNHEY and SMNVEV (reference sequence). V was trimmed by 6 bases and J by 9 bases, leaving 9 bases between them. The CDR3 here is CASRARGEQFF. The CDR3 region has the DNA TGTGCCAGCAGAGCAAGGGGTGAGCAGTTCTTC.

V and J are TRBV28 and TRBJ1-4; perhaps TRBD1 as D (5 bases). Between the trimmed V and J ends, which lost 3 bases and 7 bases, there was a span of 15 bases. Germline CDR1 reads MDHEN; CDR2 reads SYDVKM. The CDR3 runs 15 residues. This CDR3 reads CASSLAPATGEKLFF. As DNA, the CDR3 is TGTGCCAGCAGTTTGGCACCGGCAACAGGTGAAAAACTGTTTTTT.

The CDR3 nucleotides read TGTGCCAGCAGTGAATCTGGGGGGGGCCTCGAGACCCAGTACTTC. It is translated as CASSESGGGLETQYF. The V gene is TRBV25-1, the J gene TRBJ2-5, with a weak D call TRBD2 (7 bases). Trimming removed 1 base from V and 5 bases from J, with 14 bases in between. The CDR3 spans 15 residues. In germline, CDR1 is MGHDK, CDR2 SYGVNS.

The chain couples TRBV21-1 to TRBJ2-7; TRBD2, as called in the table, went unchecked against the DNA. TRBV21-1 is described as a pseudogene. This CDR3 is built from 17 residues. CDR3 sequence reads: CASSKAGLAGPFYEQYF. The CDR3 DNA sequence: TGTGCCAGCAGCAAAGCGGGACTAGCGGGACCTTTCTACGAGCAGTACTTC.

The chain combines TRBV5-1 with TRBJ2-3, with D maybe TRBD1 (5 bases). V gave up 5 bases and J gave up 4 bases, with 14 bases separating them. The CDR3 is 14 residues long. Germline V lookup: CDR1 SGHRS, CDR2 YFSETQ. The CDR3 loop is CASRYGQRADTQYF. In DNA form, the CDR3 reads TGCGCCAGCAGGTACGGACAAAGGGCAGATACGCAGTATTTT.

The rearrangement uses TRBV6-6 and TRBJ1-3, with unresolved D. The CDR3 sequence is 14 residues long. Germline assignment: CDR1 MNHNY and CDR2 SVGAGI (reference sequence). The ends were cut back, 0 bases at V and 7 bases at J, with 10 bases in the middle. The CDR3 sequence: CASSYSRTGNTIYF. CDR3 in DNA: TGTGCCAGCAGTTACTCCCGGACGGGGAACACCATATATTTT.

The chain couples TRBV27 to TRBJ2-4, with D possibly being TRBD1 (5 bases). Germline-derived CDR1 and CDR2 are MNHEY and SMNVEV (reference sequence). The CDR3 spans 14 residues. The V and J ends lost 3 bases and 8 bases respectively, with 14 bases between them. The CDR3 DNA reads TGTGCCAGCAGTTTGGGGCAGAGGATGGACATTCAGTACTTC. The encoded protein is CASSLGQRMDIQYF.

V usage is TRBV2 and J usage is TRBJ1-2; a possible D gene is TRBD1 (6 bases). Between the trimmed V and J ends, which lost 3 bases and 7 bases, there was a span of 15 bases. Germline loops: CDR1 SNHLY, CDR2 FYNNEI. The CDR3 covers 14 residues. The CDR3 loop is CASSDLLGGGGYTF. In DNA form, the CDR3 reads TGTGCCAGCAGTGATCTTCTAGGGGGGGGTGGCTACACCTTC.

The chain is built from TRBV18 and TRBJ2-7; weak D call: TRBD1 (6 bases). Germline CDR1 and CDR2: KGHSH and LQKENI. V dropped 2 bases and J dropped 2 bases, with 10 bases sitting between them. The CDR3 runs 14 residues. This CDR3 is CASSPAGATYEQYF. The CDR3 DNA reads TGTGCCAGCTCACCAGCAGGGGCTACCTACGAGCAGTACTTC.